Below are 31 T cell receptor beta chains sequenced from a single sample in a study of T cell responses to AZD1222 COVID-19 vaccine. Data came from immunoSEQ multiplex PCR; TCRdb stores just in-frame clones and leaves some out. The repertoire holds about 110,000 clones, roughly nine tenths seen once, with approximately 5.2% in the top ten. The specimen comprised peripheral blood, sampled on day 0 of AZD1222 vaccination. These receptors all stem from an adult in good health.

The V gene is TRBV3-1 (or the pseudogene TRBV3-2), the J gene TRBJ2-3; D remains ambiguous. Germline V gives CDR1 LGHDT, CDR2 YNNKEL (reference sequence). The CDR3 sequence is 14 residues long. The V and J ends lost 0 bases and 4 bases respectively, with 8 bases between them. CDR3: CASSQEGPSDTQYF. CDR3 nucleotide sequence: TGTGCCAGCAGCCAAGAAGGACCATCAGATACGCAGTATTTT.

This chain uses TRBV7-3 with TRBJ1-2; no clear D gene. Germline assignment: CDR1 SGHTA and CDR2 FQGTGA. V was shortened by 5 bases and J by 2 bases, with 9 bases between the two germline ends. This CDR3 has 13 residues. The CDR3 nucleotides are TGTGCCAGCAGCCAAGGGCCCAACTATGGCTACACCTTC. Translation: CASSQGPNYGYTF.

V gene TRBV5-4 combines with J gene TRBJ2-7; 7 bases map to TRBD1. The CDR3 is made up of 15 amino acids. In germline, CDR1 is SGHNT, CDR2 YYREEE (reference sequence). V shed 3 bases, J shed 0 bases, and the junction held 6 bases outside the gene matches. The CDR3 region is CASSSSGQSSYEQYF. The CDR3 DNA sequence: TGTGCCAGCAGCTCCTCGGGACAGAGCTCCTACGAGCAGTACTTC.

The J gene is TRBJ2-1, the V gene TRBV11-3; D possibly uses TRBD1 or TRBD2 (6 bases each). The V end was cut by 5 bases, the J end by 13 bases, with 15 bases between. The CDR3 has 12 amino acids. Germline V gene sequence: CDR1 SGHNT, CDR2 YENEEA. CDR3 bases: TGTGCCAGCAGCGCGCGACTAGGGACACAGTTCTTC. Protein sequence: CASSARLGTQFF.

This clone was observed a single time. The chain joins TRBV9 to TRBJ1-1; 7 nucleotides agree with TRBD1. The V gene end was trimmed by 3 bases and the J gene end by 10 bases; junction bases not matched to a gene: 18. Germline V lookup: CDR1 SGDLS, CDR2 YYNGEE. The length of the CDR3 is 16 residues. The CDR3: CASSEALDSGRGRAFF. The CDR3 bases are TGTGCCAGCAGCGAGGCCCTCGATTCGGGAAGGGGGCGAGCTTTCTTT.

This clone was counted a few times. The genes are TRBV5-1 and TRBJ2-7; no clear D. V lost 0 bases, J lost 0 bases, and 7 bases lay in between. Germline CDR1 reads SGHRS; CDR2 reads YFSETQ. This CDR3 contains 14 residues. In nucleotides, the CDR3 is TGCGCCAGCAGCTTGGGGCCAAGCTCCTACGAGCAGTACTTC. It is translated as CASSLGPSSYEQYF.

This clone is a singleton in its sample. J is TRBJ2-4 and V is TRBV15; D remains unclear. The V end was cut by 2 bases, the J end by 15 bases, with 20 bases between. CDR3 length: 14 residues. Germline CDR1 LNHNV, CDR2 YYDKDF (reference sequence). DNA for the CDR3: TGTGCCACCAGCAGATCTCGAGAGTCAAGCAGTCCGTACTTC. Amino acids: CATSRSRESSSPYF.

This chain links TRBV29-1 with TRBJ2-1, with D tentatively TRBD2 (5 bases). The V and J ends lost 7 bases and 10 bases respectively, with 20 bases between them. The CDR3 is 13 amino acids. The germline V gene has CDR1 SQVTM and CDR2 ANQGSEA. The CDR3 is CSAPGSLRPEQFF. The CDR3 region has the DNA TGCAGCGCTCCGGGATCCCTTCGGCCCGAGCAGTTCTTC.

This chain connects TRBV21-1 to TRBJ1-3; the table's TRBD1 call for D was not verified on the DNA. TRBV21-1 is a recognized pseudogene. The CDR3 runs 19 residues. The CDR3 bases are TGTGCCAGCAGCAACAGGGCCGATAAGGAAGGGTACTCCGGAAACACCATATATTTT. Protein product: CASSNRADKEGYSGNTIYF.

Remarks on this clone: The sample contains more than one DNA sequence encoding this CDR3. J is TRBJ2-3 and V is TRBV7-9; 7 bases line up with TRBD2. Germline assignment: CDR1 SEHNR and CDR2 FQNEAQ (reference sequence). This CDR3 is 19 amino acids long. The ends lost 1 base at V and 1 base at J; junction bases unmatched: 14. CDR3 sequence reads: CASSLGSVGRGLRTDTQYF. The CDR3 nucleotides read TGTGCCAGCAGCTTAGGTTCGGTTGGGCGGGGGTTACGCACAGATACGCAGTATTTT.

This clone has a single count. V is TRBV4-3 and J is TRBJ2-2; possibly TRBD1 for D (5 bases). The CDR3 length is 14 residues. V gave up 0 bases and J gave up 4 bases, with 6 bases separating them. Germline lookup yields CDR1 LGHNA and CDR2 YSLEER. This chain's CDR3 is CASSQDRGTGELFF. The CDR3 DNA follows: TGCGCCAGCAGCCAAGATAGGGGCACCGGGGAGCTGTTTTTT.

The chain uses TRBV19 and TRBJ2-2; no definite D call. CDR3 length equals 14 residues. Per germline, CDR1 LNHDA and CDR2 SQIVND (reference sequence). Trimming left V 4 bases short and J 7 bases short, with 13 bases between. Here the CDR3 DNA reads TGTGCCAGTAGTAATCGGGTTTCGGGCGGGGAGCTGTTTTTT. It yields the protein CASSNRVSGGELFF.

The rearrangement uses TRBV3-1 (or the pseudogene TRBV3-2) and TRBJ2-3; TRBD2 agrees at 12 bases. The CDR3 is 15 amino acids. The germline V gene encodes CDR1 LGHDT and CDR2 YNNKEL (reference sequence). J was trimmed by 9 bases and V by 4 bases; bases with no gene match: 8. The CDR3 loop reads CASSPLAGGGETQYF. CDR3 coding DNA: TGTGCCAGCAGCCCCCTAGCGGGGGGGGGAGAGACGCAGTATTTT.

The CDR3 here is CASNPQGNTEAFF. CDR3 DNA: TGTGCCAGTAACCCACAGGGGAACACTGAAGCTTTCTTT. This sequence joins TRBV19 and TRBJ1-1; possible D gene TRBD1, 6 bases. Germline lookup yields CDR1 LNHDA and CDR2 SQIVND (reference sequence). Trimming removed 7 bases from V and 1 base from J, with 10 bases in between. CDR3 length equals 13 residues.

V and J are TRBV6-5 and TRBJ2-7, with D perhaps being TRBD1 or TRBD2 (5 bases each). The V end lost 6 bases, the J end lost 3 bases, and 9 bases lay between the germline ends. CDR1 and CDR2 (germline): MNHEY, SVGAGI. The CDR3 sequence is 12 residues long. The CDR3 is CASRRDGYEQYF. DNA for the CDR3: TGTGCCAGCAGAAGGGACGGCTACGAGCAGTACTTC.

The V call is TRBV18, the J call TRBJ1-1; 7 positions agree with TRBD1. The CDR3 extends over 15 amino acids. Germline V gene lookup returns CDR1 KGHSH and CDR2 LQKENI. Trimming at V came to 6 bases and at J to 8 bases, leaving 15 bases not matched to a gene. DNA for the CDR3: TGTGCCAGCTCCTCAAATCTCGGGACAGCATCAGAAGCTTTCTTT. It translates to CASSSNLGTASEAFF. The variable domain in full, with the rest retrieved from reference TRBV18 and TRBJ1-1, is NAGVMQNPRHLVRRRGQEARLRCSPMKGHSHVYWYRQLPEEGLKFMVYLQKENIIDESGMPKERFSAEFPKEGPSILRIQQVVRGDSAAYFCASSSNLGTASEAFFGQGTRLTVV.

The V call is TRBV21-1, the J call TRBJ1-1. TRBV21-1 is a pseudogene. This CDR3 is 12 amino acids long. The CDR3 region has the DNA TGTGCCAGCAGCAGGGGTTACGCTGAAGCTTTCTTT. This gives the protein CASSRGYAEAFF.

The chain couples TRBV18 to TRBJ1-1; TRBD1 agrees at 9 bases. The CDR3 extends over 15 amino acids. Germline values: CDR1 KGHSH, CDR2 LQKENI. V dropped 3 bases and J dropped 4; count of bases not matched to a gene: 6. Here the CDR3 DNA reads TGTGCCAGCTCACCTCCGGGACAGGGCCCCACTGAAGCTTTCTTT. The encoded protein is CASSPPGQGPTEAFF.

V usage is TRBV5-1 and J usage is TRBJ1-2; D gene unclear. With 4 bases removed from V and 6 bases from J, the gap between germline ends came to 10 bases. From germline, CDR1 is SGHRS and CDR2 YFSETQ. CDR3 size: 12 residues. CDR3 protein: CASSHQDHGYTF. The CDR3 DNA follows: TGCGCCAGCAGCCACCAGGACCATGGCTACACCTTC.

This clone was observed once. The rearrangement joins TRBV5-1 to TRBJ2-3; D gene ambiguous. The V end lost 4 bases, the J end lost 2 bases, and 5 bases lay between the germline ends. Per germline, CDR1 SGHRS and CDR2 YFSETQ. The CDR3 length is 12 residues. CDR3 residues: CASSPHTDTQYF. The CDR3 nucleotides are TGCGCCAGCAGCCCACACACAGATACGCAGTATTTT.

The V and J genes are TRBV7-2 and TRBJ2-1; TRBD2 matches 12 bases. The germline V gene has CDR1 SGHTA and CDR2 FQGNSA. J lost 10 bases, V lost 1 base, and 5 bases had no gene match. The CDR3 is 15 residues long. The CDR3 nucleotides read TGTGCCAGCAGCTTAGAGGGACTAGCGGGTCGGGAGCAGTTCTTC. Protein sequence: CASSLEGLAGREQFF. The full variable domain, its missing parts supplied by reference TRBV7-2 and TRBJ2-1, is GAGVSQSPSNKVTEKGKDVELRCDPISGHTALYWYRQSLGQGLEFLIYFQGNSAPDKSGLPSDRFSAERTGGSVSTLTIQRTQQEDSAVYLCASSLEGLAGREQFFGPGTRLTVL.

The rearrangement links TRBV10-3 to TRBJ1-2; TRBD1 matches 9 bases. In germline, CDR1 is ENHRY, CDR2 SYGVKD. CDR3 length: 17 residues. J lost 6 bases, V lost 2 bases, and 13 bases had no gene match. CDR3 residues: CAISETGDRVLVNGYTF. CDR3 nucleotides: TGTGCCATCAGTGAGACGGGGGACAGGGTACTCGTAAATGGCTACACCTTC.

The chain carries TRBV28 and TRBJ1-1; D call uncertain. This CDR3 region has 12 residues. Trimming shortened V by 2 bases and J by 10 bases, and 11 bases separated the two germline ends. Germline lookup yields CDR1 MDHEN and CDR2 SYDVKM. The CDR3 spells CASSLPPFSAFF. The CDR3 DNA reads as TGTGCCAGCAGTTTACCCCCATTCTCAGCTTTCTTT.

The V call is TRBV19, the J call TRBJ1-2; tentatively, D is TRBD1 (5 bases). Germline V gene data show CDR1 as LNHDA and CDR2 as SQIVND (reference sequence). Trimming took 3 bases from V and 6 from J, leaving 11 bases between them. CDR3 length: 13 amino acids. The CDR3 region has the DNA TGTGCCAGTAGTATTGGGGGGTATGATGGCTACACCTTC. This sequence encodes CASSIGGYDGYTF.

The chain employs TRBV11-2 and TRBJ2-3; D possibly corresponds to TRBD2 (6 bases). The CDR3 extends over 16 amino acids. The germline V gene encodes CDR1 SGHAT and CDR2 FQNNGV. Trimming shortened V by 8 bases and J by 2 bases, and 20 bases separated the two germline ends. CDR3 loop: CASRGGRGSLTDTQYF. The DNA of the CDR3 is TGTGCCAGCCGAGGCGGACGGGGGAGTCTCACAGATACGCAGTATTTT.

V usage is TRBV6-1 and J usage is TRBJ2-3; no reliable D call. The CDR3 loop spans 17 amino acids. Per germline, CDR1 MNHNS and CDR2 SASEGT. Trimming took off 0 bases at V and 6 bases at J, with 19 bases between the two ends. CDR3 coding DNA: TGTGCCAGCAGTGAAGCGCGGTTGAGTGTCGCACAGGATACGCAGTATTTT. It yields the protein CASSEARLSVAQDTQYF.

V gene TRBV5-4 combines with J gene TRBJ2-3, with no clear D. The CDR3 consists of 14 residues. Trimming cost V 4 bases and J 0 bases, with 9 bases left between them. Germline V gene lookup returns CDR1 SGHNT and CDR2 YYREEE (reference sequence). DNA for the CDR3: TGTGCCAGCAGCGCGACCCTGAGCACAGATACGCAGTATTTT. As protein: CASSATLSTDTQYF.

The genes are TRBV18 and TRBJ1-2, with D uncertain. The CDR3 extends over 13 amino acids. In germline, CDR1 is KGHSH, CDR2 LQKENI. Trimming removed 1 base from V and 8 bases from J, with 11 bases in between. CDR3 in DNA: TGTGCCAGCTCACCACACCCTCAAGAAGGCTACACCTTC. It yields the protein CASSPHPQEGYTF.

The gene calls are TRBV15 and TRBJ2-7; 10 positions agree with TRBD2. CDR3 length equals 16 residues. CDR1 and CDR2 (germline): LNHNV, YYDKDF (reference sequence). With 0 bases clipped from V and 1 base from J, the junction kept 3 bases outside the gene matches. The CDR3, as DNA: TGTGCCACCAGCAGAGAACTAGCGGGGTTTTCCTACGAGCAGTACTTC. Translation gives CATSRELAGFSYEQYF.

V gene TRBV29-1 combines with J gene TRBJ2-3; unclear D gene. Germline-derived CDR1 and CDR2 are SQVTM and ANQGSEA. This CDR3 has 12 amino acids. Trimming cost V 6 bases and J 2 bases, with 9 bases left between them. The CDR3 loop reads CSVQAVTDTQYF. CDR3 DNA sequence: TGCAGCGTCCAAGCTGTCACAGATACGCAGTATTTT.

The gene calls are TRBV5-4 and TRBJ2-1; 11 bases are a match to TRBD2. The CDR3 is 16 amino acids. Germline CDR1 is SGHNT and CDR2 is YYREEE (reference sequence). The V and J ends lost 3 bases and 7 bases, in that order; junction bases with no gene match: 9. CDR3 nucleotide sequence: TGTGCCAGCAGCTCGACTACTAGCGGGAGTCCAAATGAGCAGTTCTTC. The encoded protein is CASSSTTSGSPNEQFF.